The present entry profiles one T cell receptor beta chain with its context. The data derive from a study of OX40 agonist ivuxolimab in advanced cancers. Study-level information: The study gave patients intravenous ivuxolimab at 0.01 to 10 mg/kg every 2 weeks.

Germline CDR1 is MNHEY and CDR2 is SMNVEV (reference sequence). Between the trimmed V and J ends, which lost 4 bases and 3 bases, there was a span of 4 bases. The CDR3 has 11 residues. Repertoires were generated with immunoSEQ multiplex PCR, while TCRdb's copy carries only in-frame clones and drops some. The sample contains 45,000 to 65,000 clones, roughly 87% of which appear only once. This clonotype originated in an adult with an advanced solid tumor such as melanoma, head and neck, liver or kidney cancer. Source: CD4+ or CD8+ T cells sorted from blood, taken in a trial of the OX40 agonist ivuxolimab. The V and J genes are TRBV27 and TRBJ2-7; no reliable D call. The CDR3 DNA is TGTGCCAGCAGTTCAGGCTACGAGCAGTACGTC. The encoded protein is CASSSGYEQYV.